These 26 T cell receptor beta chains were sequenced from one sample in a study of neoadjuvant nivolumab and ipilimumab in lung cancer. The assay was immunoSEQ multiplex PCR, and TCRdb's table has in-frame clones only and misses some. Of roughly 28,000 clones listed, about 83% were seen once; the top ten hold 4.5% to 5.5%. The source material was tumor tissue, sampled after neoadjuvant nivolumab, alone or with ipilimumab, at or shortly before surgery. These receptors all come from an adult with non-small cell lung cancer.

The chain joins TRBV18 to TRBJ2-7, with 9 bases fitting TRBD1. The CDR3 contains 14 residues. Trimming at V came to 4 bases and at J to 4 bases, leaving 5 bases not matched to a gene. CDR1 and CDR2 from the germline V gene are KGHSH and LQKENI. The CDR3 sequence: CASSLGTGLYEQYF. The CDR3 nucleotides read TGTGCCAGCTCACTCGGGACAGGGTTGTACGAGCAGTACTTC.

CDR3 DNA sequence: TGCGCCAGCGCCACTGCAGGGTTGGACACTGAAGCTTTCTTT. Amino acid sequence: CASATAGLDTEAFF. This sequence joins TRBV5-1 and TRBJ1-1; D may be TRBD1 (5 bases). The CDR3 is 14 amino acids. Trimming pared 7 bases from V and 3 bases from J, leaving 16 bases between. Germline V gene sequence: CDR1 SGHRS, CDR2 YFSETQ.

The chain carries TRBV18 and TRBJ1-1; 7 nucleotides match TRBD1. There are 13 residues in the CDR3. Losses at the gene ends were 3 bases for V and 11 bases for J; bases not matched to a gene: 9. Germline V CDR1 and CDR2: KGHSH, LQKENI. CDR3 amino acids: CASSPSGTVDAFF. DNA for the CDR3: TGTGCCAGCTCACCCTCCGGGACAGTGGATGCTTTCTTT.

The chain uses TRBV18 and TRBJ2-3; the D is unclear. V lost 3 bases to trimming and J lost 0 bases, with 7 bases between them. CDR3 length equals 14 residues. CDR1 is KGHSH, CDR2 LQKENI, per germline. The CDR3 DNA reads TGTGCCAGCTCACCGACCCGTAGCACAGATACGCAGTATTTT. This codes for CASSPTRSTDTQYF.

This clone was detected a few times. V usage is TRBV7-2 and J usage is TRBJ1-4, with a possible D match to TRBD1 (6 bases). Germline V gene sequence: CDR1 SGHTA, CDR2 FQGNSA. V was shortened by 5 bases and J by 8 bases, with 18 bases between the two germline ends. CDR3 length: 15 amino acids. The CDR3 nucleotides read TGTGCCAGCAGCCCCCAGGCAGGGGAAGGGGAAAAACTGTTTTTT. The encoded protein is CASSPQAGEGEKLFF.

The chain joins TRBV18 to TRBJ1-1, with D unclear. V lost 3 bases and J 6 bases, leaving 14 bases between the germline ends. Germline values: CDR1 KGHSH, CDR2 LQKENI. The CDR3 length is 14 residues. The chain's CDR3 is CASSPRNPDAEAFF. CDR3 in DNA: TGTGCCAGCTCACCTCGGAACCCGGACGCTGAAGCTTTCTTT.

This clone counts as medium-sized. V is TRBV7-9 and J is TRBJ1-2; TRBD1 matches 7 bases. V lost 4 bases and J lost 0; bases outside the gene matches: 17. Germline values: CDR1 SEHNR, CDR2 FQNEAQ (reference sequence). The CDR3 is 19 amino acids. The DNA for the CDR3 is TGTGCCAGCAGCTGGCGACAGGGATATCTTCTAGGGGCTAACTATGGCTACACCTTC. Translating it yields CASSWRQGYLLGANYGYTF.

A few counts support this clone. The rearrangement links TRBV7-9 to TRBJ2-1; 7 nucleotides match TRBD2. Germline trimming cut 7 bases from V and 9 bases from J; bases unmatched to any gene: 9. CDR1 and CDR2 from the germline V gene are SEHNR and FQNEAQ (reference sequence). The length of the CDR3 is 13 residues. The CDR3 reads CASTQLGEGEQFF. The DNA of the CDR3 is TGTGCCAGCACCCAATTAGGGGAGGGTGAGCAGTTCTTC. Full variable domain (remainder filled in from reference TRBV7-9 and TRBJ2-1): DTGVSQNPRHKITKRGQNVTFRCDPISEHNRLYWYRQTLGQGPEFLTYFQNEAQLEKSRLLSDRFSAERPKGSFSTLEIQRTEQGDSAMYLCASTQLGEGEQFFGPGTRLTVL.

The rearrangement links TRBV5-1 to TRBJ2-1; 13 positions agree with TRBD2. The junction had 6 bases not matched to a gene; V was cut back by 1 base and J by 5 bases. CDR3 length equals 17 residues. The germline gives CDR1 SGHRS, CDR2 YFSETQ. Written as DNA, the CDR3 is TGCGCCAGCAGCTTGAATGTGGGGACTAGCGGGGACAATGAGCAGTTCTTC. Protein sequence: CASSLNVGTSGDNEQFF.

V is TRBV10-2 and J is TRBJ2-5; D is uncertain. The CDR3 length is 16 residues. From germline, CDR1 is WSHSY and CDR2 SAAADI. The ends were cut back, 1 base at V and 2 bases at J, with 14 bases in the middle. The CDR3 bases are TGCGCCAGCAGTGAGTACACTCCGGCGTCTCAAGAGACCCAGTACTTC. Protein: CASSEYTPASQETQYF.

V gene TRBV6-1 combines with J gene TRBJ2-7, with a possible D match to TRBD2 (5 bases). CDR1 MNHNS and CDR2 SASEGT come from the germline V gene. V dropped 6 bases and J dropped 2 bases, with 8 bases sitting between them. The CDR3 contains 12 residues. The CDR3 nucleotides are TGTGCCAGCAGGAGGGATACCTACGAGCAGTACTTC. Amino acid sequence: CASRRDTYEQYF.

This chain connects TRBV2 to TRBJ2-2; D remains unclear. Germline V lookup: CDR1 SNHLY, CDR2 FYNNEI. Trimming took off 4 bases at V and 0 bases at J, with 3 bases between the two ends. CDR3 length: 13 amino acids. This CDR3 reads CASSVSNTGELFF. CDR3 coding DNA: TGTGCCAGCAGTGTGTCGAACACCGGGGAGCTGTTTTTT.

The chain links TRBV7-3 to TRBJ2-2; 9 nucleotides align to TRBD1. This CDR3 has 14 amino acids. In germline, CDR1 is SGHTA, CDR2 FQGTGA. V was pared by 9 bases and J by 6 bases, with 8 bases of the junction left unmatched. The CDR3 sequence is CASKPNRGPGELFF. For the CDR3, the DNA is TGTGCCAGTAAACCCAACAGGGGGCCCGGGGAGCTGTTTTTT.

The chain recombines TRBV4-1 with TRBJ1-4; TRBD1 is a possible D gene (5 bases). Germline V gene lookup returns CDR1 MGHRA and CDR2 YSYEKL. The CDR3 is made up of 15 amino acids. Trimming left V 1 base short and J 1 base short, with 7 bases between. CDR3 region: CASSQVGETNEKLFF. DNA for the CDR3: TGCGCCAGCAGCCAAGTAGGGGAAACTAATGAAAAACTGTTTTTT.

This clone showed up just once. The chain carries TRBV9 and TRBJ2-7; TRBD1 is a possible D gene (6 bases). CDR3 size: 14 residues. The V end lost 4 bases, the J end lost 0 bases, and 11 bases lay between the germline ends. CDR1 and CDR2 from the germline V gene are SGDLS and YYNGEE. The DNA of the CDR3 is TGTGCCAGCAGCCCCTGGGACACCTCCTACGAGCAGTACTTC. Its translation: CASSPWDTSYEQYF.

The gene calls are TRBV30 and TRBJ1-2; perhaps TRBD1 as D (5 bases). V shed 4 bases and J shed 3 bases, with 15 bases lying between them. This CDR3 is built from 14 residues. CDR1 and CDR2 (germline): GTSNPN, SVGIG (reference sequence). CDR3 in amino acids: CAWMEGLGDYGYTF. DNA of the CDR3: TGTGCCTGGATGGAGGGCCTAGGGGACTATGGCTACACCTTC.

The gene calls are TRBV6-5 and TRBJ1-6; TRBD1 is a possible D gene (5 bases). CDR3 length equals 14 residues. The germline V and J ends were trimmed by 5 bases and 8 bases, with 13 bases remaining between them. Looked up from germline, CDR1 is MNHEY and CDR2 is SVGAGI. CDR3: CASSRLQEDSPLHF. CDR3 in DNA: TGTGCCAGCAGTCGACTACAGGAGGATTCACCCCTCCACTTT.

This rearrangement joins TRBV19 to TRBJ1-1, with D perhaps TRBD1 (6 bases). Looked up from germline, CDR1 is LNHDA and CDR2 is SQIVND (reference sequence). This CDR3 region has 14 residues. Trimming removed 7 bases from V and 8 bases from J, with 20 bases in between. CDR3 in amino acids: CASNPFRGQVEAFF. CDR3 nucleotide sequence: TGTGCCAGTAATCCGTTCAGGGGCCAAGTCGAAGCTTTCTTT. Drawing the rest from reference TRBV19 and TRBJ1-1, the complete variable domain is DGGITQSPKYLFRKEGQNVTLSCEQNLNHDAMYWYRQDPGQGLRLIYYSQIVNDFQKGDIAEGYSVSREKKESFPLTVTSAQKNPTAFYLCASNPFRGQVEAFFGQGTRLTVV.

The chain is built from TRBV6-6 and TRBJ1-2; no reliable D call. V lost 2 bases, J lost 4 bases, and 8 bases lay in between. The length of the CDR3 is 13 residues. Germline V gene lookup returns CDR1 MNHNY and CDR2 SVGAGI (reference sequence). In nucleotides, the CDR3 is TGTGCCAGCAGTTACGACGGAGTCTATGGCTACACCTTC. It specifies CASSYDGVYGYTF.

The chain joins TRBV5-1 to TRBJ2-5; D is perhaps TRBD2 (6 bases). Germline V CDR1 and CDR2: SGHRS, YFSETQ. The CDR3 has 13 residues. Trimming cost V 4 bases and J 2 bases, with 9 bases left between them. The CDR3 DNA is TGCGCCAGCAGCCGTAGCGGACAAGAGACCCAGTACTTC. It encodes CASSRSGQETQYF.

The rearrangement uses TRBV30 and TRBJ2-2; a possible D gene is TRBD2 (6 bases). The V gene's germline CDR1 is GTSNPN and CDR2 SVGIG (reference sequence). Trimming removed 0 bases at V and 7 bases at J, with 12 bases between. The CDR3 sequence is 14 residues long. CDR3 protein: CAWSVRAGGGELFF. In nucleotides, the CDR3 is TGTGCCTGGAGTGTAAGGGCCGGGGGCGGGGAGCTGTTTTTT.

A single count supports this clone. The V call is TRBV5-5, the J call TRBJ2-5; TRBD1 matches at 7 bases. Losses at the gene ends were 4 bases for V and 4 bases for J; bases not matched to a gene: 4. CDR1 SGHKS and CDR2 YYEKEE come from the germline V gene (reference sequence). The CDR3 has 13 residues. The CDR3 DNA follows: TGTGCCAGCAGCCGCACAGGGGCAGAGACCCAGTACTTC. It encodes CASSRTGAETQYF.

This chain links TRBV11-2 with TRBJ2-2; no reliable D call. Germline lookup yields CDR1 SGHAT and CDR2 FQNNGV. There are 14 residues in the CDR3. V was cut by 2 bases and J by 0 bases, with 4 bases left in between. This CDR3 is CASSLNANTGELFF. CDR3 DNA sequence: TGTGCCAGCAGCTTAAATGCGAACACCGGGGAGCTGTTTTTT.

V gene TRBV5-4 combines with J gene TRBJ2-3; D is ambiguous. The germline V gene encodes CDR1 SGHNT and CDR2 YYREEE (reference sequence). The CDR3 consists of 14 residues. Trimming stripped 2 bases from V and 2 bases from J, with 9 bases between. For the CDR3, the DNA is TGTGCCAGCAGCTTTATGGGTCCCACAGATACGCAGTATTTT. Protein product: CASSFMGPTDTQYF.

The V and J genes are TRBV12-2 and TRBJ1-1. TRBV12-2 constitutes a pseudogene. The CDR3 has 18 amino acids. CDR3 coding DNA: TGTGCAAGTCGCTTAGAGGCGAAGGGACCAAGCCCGAACACTGAAGCTTTCTTT. Protein product: CASRLEAKGPSPNTEAFF.

The rearrangement links TRBV11-2 to TRBJ2-7; 14 bases fit TRBD2. Germline CDR1 SGHAT, CDR2 FQNNGV. This CDR3 has 18 amino acids. J gave up 3 bases and V 4 bases, and 11 bases lay outside the gene matches. The CDR3, as DNA: TGTGCCAGCAGCTCAGGAGGACTAGCGGGAGGTCCTAACTACGAGCAGTACTTC. It codes for CASSSGGLAGGPNYEQYF.